These 27 T cell receptor beta chains were all obtained from the same sample, sequenced in a study of CD8+ T cells in alopecia areata. cDNA serving as the sequencing template came from extracted, reverse transcribed RNA. Method: immunoSEQ multiplex PCR; TCRdb's copy keeps in-frame clones and lacks some. The profile shows around 100,000 clones, roughly 50% of them singletons. Treatment given: oral pan-JAK inhibitor, 5-10 mg twice daily. Here the sequenced sample was CD4+ T cells sorted from blood, taken at week 24, from a patient treated with tofacitinib. The receptors shown here come from a human donor with alopecia areata.

J is TRBJ2-3 and V is TRBV14; D uncertain. The germline CDR1 and CDR2 sequences are SGHDN and FVKESK. The CDR3 runs 13 residues. Trimming cost V 2 bases and J 5 bases, with 8 bases left between them. The CDR3 is CASSQSLIDTQYF. In nucleotides, the CDR3 is TGTGCCAGCAGCCAAAGTTTAATAGATACGCAGTATTTT.

V usage is TRBV7-9 and J usage is TRBJ2-5; TRBD2 matches at 10 bases. Germline V gene lookup returns CDR1 SEHNR and CDR2 FQNEAQ (reference sequence). The CDR3 has 16 amino acids. V shed 5 bases and J 5 bases; nucleotides not matched to a gene: 11. The CDR3 loop reads CASSHPLGLALETQYF. DNA of the CDR3: TGTGCCAGCAGCCACCCCCTGGGACTAGCGCTGGAGACCCAGTACTTC.

This sequence joins TRBV4-3 and TRBJ2-5; D may be TRBD1 or TRBD2 (6 bases each). The CDR3 length is 15 residues. CDR1 is LGHNA, CDR2 YSLEER, per germline. V lost 0 bases to trimming and J lost 6 bases, with 14 bases between them. In DNA form, the CDR3 reads TGCGCCAGCAGCCAAGAGGTCAGGGGAGGACAGACCCAGTACTTC. Translating gives CASSQEVRGGQTQYF.

A few counts support this clone. The sample has other DNA sequences that encode this CDR3 too. This rearrangement joins TRBV30 to TRBJ1-5; D is unresolved. The CDR3 is made up of 13 amino acids. Trimming pared 1 base from V and 5 bases from J, leaving 9 bases between. The germline CDR1 and CDR2 sequences are GTSNPN and SVGIG (reference sequence). The DNA for the CDR3 is TGTGCCTGGAGTGCACACAGCGATCAGCCCCAGCATTTT. It codes for CAWSAHSDQPQHF.

Points on this clone: The sample holds other DNA sequences that translate to the same CDR3. V is TRBV29-1 and J is TRBJ2-3, with D possibly being TRBD1 (7 bases). This CDR3 comprises 13 residues. The V gene's germline CDR1 is SQVTM and CDR2 ANQGSEA. Trimming removed 4 bases at V and 0 bases at J, with 8 bases between. The CDR3 protein is CSVAGGSTDTQYF. The CDR3 DNA sequence: TGCAGCGTTGCAGGGGGGAGCACAGATACGCAGTATTTT.

This clone was found a few times. The chain is built from TRBV29-1 and TRBJ1-6; D may be TRBD1 (5 bases). The CDR3 is 13 residues long. Germline V gives CDR1 SQVTM, CDR2 ANQGSEA. V was clipped by 6 bases and J by 11 bases, with 17 bases between them. The CDR3 nucleotides are TGCAGCGTCCGGTGGGGCCAAGGGACACCCCTCCACTTT. It is translated as CSVRWGQGTPLHF. Full variable domain (outside the CDR3, taken from reference TRBV29-1 and TRBJ1-6): SAVISQKPSRDICQRGTSLTIQCQVDSQVTMMFWYRQQPGQSLTLIATANQGSEATYESGFVIDKFPISRPNLTFSTLTVSNMSPEDSSIYLCSVRWGQGTPLHFGNGTRLTVT.

This clone has just a few counts. The V gene is TRBV7-9, the J gene TRBJ2-7; D gene uncertain. Germline-derived CDR1 and CDR2 are SEHNR and FQNEAQ (reference sequence). V was clipped by 5 bases and J by 6 bases, with 11 bases between them. The CDR3 length is 12 residues. The CDR3 DNA is TGTGCCAGCAGCCGGAAATGGACCGAGCAGTACTTC. This sequence encodes CASSRKWTEQYF.

This clone has just a few counts. The V and J genes are TRBV27 and TRBJ1-6, with 7 bases fitting TRBD1. Germline lookup yields CDR1 MNHEY and CDR2 SMNVEV (reference sequence). V trimming: 2 bases; J trimming: 7 bases; junction bases outside the gene matches: 11. CDR3 length: 17 residues. DNA for the CDR3: TGTGCCAGCAGTTTACGAAGAGGGGGCACCACAAATTCACCCCTCCACTTT. Encoded protein: CASSLRRGGTTNSPLHF.

This clone was counted a few times. V and J are TRBV29-1 and TRBJ2-7; the D gene could be TRBD1 or TRBD2 (6 bases each). Trimming cost V 6 bases and J 4 bases, with 16 bases left between them. Germline V gives CDR1 SQVTM, CDR2 ANQGSEA. This CDR3 comprises 13 residues. The CDR3 loop reads CSVVLRGPYEQYF. The CDR3 region has the DNA TGCAGCGTAGTTCTTCGGGGGCCTTACGAGCAGTACTTC.

J is TRBJ2-3 and V is TRBV5-6; the match to TRBD2 covers 8 bases. The junction had 8 bases not matched to a gene; V was cut back by 4 bases and J by 1 base. CDR1 SGHDT and CDR2 YYEEEE come from the germline V gene. This CDR3 is 16 amino acids long. CDR3 bases: TGTGCCAGCAGCCTCCTGACGGGGGGGGGCACAGATACGCAGTATTTT. Protein sequence: CASSLLTGGGTDTQYF.

This clone came up a few times. This rearrangement joins TRBV7-9 to TRBJ1-1; D is ambiguous. From germline, CDR1 is SEHNR and CDR2 FQNEAQ (reference sequence). The V gene lost 2 bases and the J gene lost 9 bases, with 13 bases spanning the gap. The CDR3 spans 13 residues. CDR3: CASSLFNIGKAFF. Here the CDR3 DNA reads TGTGCCAGCAGCTTATTCAACATCGGTAAAGCTTTCTTT.

V gene TRBV5-4 combines with J gene TRBJ2-1; 12 bases map to TRBD2. Trimming at V came to 3 bases and at J to 5 bases, leaving 6 bases not matched to a gene. The CDR3 is 16 residues long. Germline V gene lookup returns CDR1 SGHNT and CDR2 YYREEE (reference sequence). The CDR3 protein is CASSSRTSGIHNEQFF. CDR3 coding DNA: TGTGCCAGCAGCTCCCGGACTAGCGGGATCCACAATGAGCAGTTCTTC.

The chain is built from TRBV23-1 and TRBJ2-7, with D possibly being TRBD1 (6 bases). TRBV23-1 belongs to the ORF category, with a function that is uncertain. The CDR3 is 15 residues long. V was trimmed by 1 base and J by 3 bases, leaving 13 bases between them. CDR3: CASSQLEDSYYEQYF. The DNA of the CDR3 is TGCGCCAGCAGTCAATTGGAGGACAGTTACTACGAGCAGTACTTC.

The rearrangement links TRBV7-2 to TRBJ2-3; TRBD2 agrees at 7 bases. This CDR3 has 12 residues. V lost 4 bases to trimming and J lost 10 bases; unmatched junction nucleotides: 5. The germline gives CDR1 SGHTA, CDR2 FQGNSA. DNA of the CDR3: TGTGCCAGCAGCTCCGAGCGGGGTGCGCAGTATTTT. Encoded protein: CASSSERGAQYF.

This chain uses TRBV4-1 with TRBJ2-3, with unresolved D. The CDR3 is 15 amino acids. V was cut by 0 bases and J by 2 bases, with 9 bases left in between. Germline V CDR1 and CDR2: MGHRA, YSYEKL. DNA for the CDR3: TGCGCCAGCAGCCAAGATCCCCCTTCCACAGATACGCAGTATTTT. Protein sequence: CASSQDPPSTDTQYF.

This chain joins TRBV10-2 and TRBJ2-3; TRBD2 aligns across 7 bases. J was trimmed by 0 bases and V by 0 bases; bases with no gene match: 6. Looked up from germline, CDR1 is WSHSY and CDR2 is SAAADI. This CDR3 is 17 amino acids long. This CDR3 is CASSESTGGLSTDTQYF. CDR3 nucleotide sequence: TGCGCCAGCAGTGAGTCGACGGGAGGACTTAGCACAGATACGCAGTATTTT.

This chain joins TRBV7-9 and TRBJ1-6; D unresolved. Per germline, CDR1 SEHNR and CDR2 FQNEAQ (reference sequence). Trimming left V 6 bases short and J 10 bases short, with 16 bases between. The CDR3 runs 14 residues. CDR3 protein: CASRHSAGWSPLHF. CDR3 DNA sequence: TGTGCCAGCAGGCACTCTGCCGGGTGGTCACCCCTCCACTTT.

The chain links TRBV10-3 to TRBJ2-5; D not certain. CDR1 ENHRY and CDR2 SYGVKD come from the germline V gene. This CDR3 spans 13 amino acids. V lost 3 bases and J lost 5, with 10 bases in between. The CDR3 DNA reads TGTGCCATCAGTGAAGGAGCTAGGGAGACCCAGTACTTC. It yields the protein CAISEGARETQYF.

This chain uses TRBV7-6 with TRBJ1-1; tentatively, D is TRBD1 (5 bases). This CDR3 has 13 residues. V lost 5 bases, J lost 1 base, and 8 bases lay in between. From germline, CDR1 is SGHVS and CDR2 FNYEAQ. CDR3 in DNA: TGTGCCAGCAGCCTGACAGCGAACACTGAAGCTTTCTTT. Encoded protein: CASSLTANTEAFF. The whole variable domain, remainder taken from reference TRBV7-6 and TRBJ1-1, is GAGVSQSPRYKVTKRGQDVALRCDPISGHVSLYWYRQALGQGPEFLTYFNYEAQQDKSGLPNDRFSAERPEGSISTLTIQRTEQRDSAMYRCASSLTANTEAFFGQGTRLTVV.

The chain links TRBV5-1 to TRBJ2-5; 8 bases map to TRBD2. Per the germline V gene, CDR1 is SGHRS and CDR2 is YFSETQ. The CDR3 has 14 amino acids. V lost 7 bases and J lost 1; bases outside the gene matches: 6. The CDR3 spells CASRGRRAQETQYF. The CDR3 coding sequence is TGCGCCAGCCGCGGGAGGAGGGCCCAAGAGACCCAGTACTTC.

Only a few counts were recorded for this clone. The chain carries TRBV4-1 and TRBJ2-5; D unresolved. CDR1 is MGHRA and CDR2 is YSYEKL in the germline V gene. The CDR3 covers 16 residues. V lost 0 bases, J lost 2 bases, and 13 bases lay in between. The CDR3 loop reads CASSQDRGLVQETQYF. The DNA for the CDR3 is TGCGCCAGCAGCCAAGATCGAGGATTAGTGCAAGAGACCCAGTACTTC.

This chain connects TRBV7-2 to TRBJ2-7; unclear D gene. V was trimmed by 5 bases and J by 0 bases, leaving 11 bases between them. There are 14 residues in the CDR3. CDR1 is SGHTA, CDR2 FQGNSA, per germline. CDR3 in amino acids: CASSPQTYSYEQYF. DNA of the CDR3: TGTGCCAGCAGCCCCCAGACATACTCCTACGAGCAGTACTTC. Full variable domain (missing parts from reference TRBV7-2 and TRBJ2-7): GAGVSQSPSNKVTEKGKDVELRCDPISGHTALYWYRQSLGQGLEFLIYFQGNSAPDKSGLPSDRFSAERTGGSVSTLTIQRTQQEDSAVYLCASSPQTYSYEQYFGPGTRLTVT.

This chain links TRBV4-2 with TRBJ2-5, with 14 bases identical to TRBD2. CDR1 is LGHNA, CDR2 YNFKEQ, per germline. V lost 6 bases, J lost 2 bases, and 2 bases stayed unmatched. This CDR3 is built from 15 residues. This chain's CDR3 is CASRGTSGGQETQYF. The CDR3 DNA sequence: TGTGCCAGCAGAGGGACTAGCGGGGGACAAGAGACCCAGTACTTC.

The chain has TRBV5-1 and TRBJ2-3, with 8 bases that match TRBD1. Germline CDR1 is SGHRS and CDR2 is YFSETQ. CDR3 length: 14 residues. The trim removed 4 bases at V and 6 bases at J, leaving 7 bases unmatched. In DNA, the CDR3 is TGCGCCAGCAGCCATCAGGGGGCGCGTGATACGCAGTATTTT. It translates to CASSHQGARDTQYF.

This clone was observed a few times. V usage is TRBV15 and J usage is TRBJ1-2; TRBD1 is a possible D gene (5 bases). The V end lost 11 bases, the J end lost 1 base, and 17 bases lay between the germline ends. Germline V lookup: CDR1 LNHNV, CDR2 YYDKDF (reference sequence). The length of the CDR3 is 14 residues. The CDR3 here is CADPNRFGNYGYTF. The CDR3, as DNA: TGTGCCGACCCCAACAGGTTTGGTAACTATGGCTACACCTTC.

J is TRBJ2-1 and V is TRBV5-1; tentatively, D is TRBD2 (6 bases). V was cut by 1 base and J by 0 bases, with 8 bases left in between. This CDR3 is 15 amino acids long. CDR1 SGHRS and CDR2 YFSETQ come from the germline V gene. CDR3: CASSLQGGSYNEQFF. Here the CDR3 DNA reads TGCGCCAGCAGCTTGCAGGGAGGCTCCTACAATGAGCAGTTCTTC.

A few counts support this clone. This chain joins TRBV6-5 and TRBJ1-1; D call uncertain. The CDR3 contains 14 residues. Germline loops: CDR1 MNHEY, CDR2 SVGAGI. Deletions cut 2 bases from V and 1 base from J, with 8 bases between. CDR3 coding DNA: TGTGCCAGCAGTTACGCTCTGGGGAACACTGAAGCTTTCTTT. Translation: CASSYALGNTEAFF.